A selection of T cell receptor beta chains follows, all from one sample in a study of CD8 T cells in ankylosing spondylitis. TCRdb passed the 5' RACE reads through MiXCR, listing each CDR3 protein once. The data contain roughly 48,000 distinct CDR3 sequences, 6.5% to 9% of them singletons. Material: blood, either unsorted or a sorted T cell fraction (not recorded which). These receptors came from a female donor with ankylosing spondylitis or in good health (not recorded which). The CDR3 runs from the conserved cysteine through the conserved F or W. The order of the fields is V gene, J gene, CDR3 protein.

>TRBV24-1|TRBJ1-2
CATSDSRGYYGYTF
>TRBV6-5|TRBJ1-1
CASSYSQGNTEAFF
>TRBV12-3/TRBV12-4|TRBJ2-7
CASTPRDGYEQYF
>TRBV2|TRBJ2-1
CASRLGWGGKGNEQFF
>TRBV20-1|TRBJ2-5
CSAGGQGREETQYF
>TRBV4-2|TRBJ2-5
CASSRDRDETQYF
>TRBV18|TRBJ1-5
CASSPGTGRIYSNQPQHF
>TRBV10-3|TRBJ2-1
CAISESTGDSSYNEQFF
>TRBV10-2|TRBJ1-1
CASAEGRTEAFF
>TRBV19|TRBJ1-2
CASSPTGTNYGYTF
>TRBV20-1|TRBJ2-5
CSARGPLRVGQETQYF
>TRBV7-8|TRBJ1-5
CASSPRTGGHQPQHF
>TRBV5-4|TRBJ2-2
CASSSGASGVVGELFF
>TRBV7-2|TRBJ2-1
CASSLPGPEQFF
>TRBV5-1|TRBJ1-1
CASSFKGDTEAFF
>TRBV5-1|TRBJ2-3
CASSLWTGGADTQYF
>TRBV6-2/TRBV6-3|TRBJ1-2
CASRVFGTENYGYTF
>TRBV29-1|TRBJ1-2
CSVEDQGGGYTF
>TRBV20-1|TRBJ2-3
CSASFPSASTDTQYF
>TRBV5-4|TRBJ2-2
CASSRDPTGELFF
>TRBV2|TRBJ2-5
CASSETSKPETQYF
>TRBV12-3/TRBV12-4|TRBJ1-1
CASSLRVLEAFF
>TRBV6-2/TRBV6-3|TRBJ1-1
CASSYLGFEAFF
>TRBV7-2|TRBJ1-1
CASSKWTGKGVDTEAFF
>TRBV28|TRBJ1-4
CASSPGQHNEKLFF
>TRBV5-1|TRBJ1-1
CASSLNADTEAFF
>TRBV20-1|TRBJ2-3
CSARTSNLADTQYF
>TRBV14|TRBJ2-1
CASSQDRVEQFF
>TRBV27|TRBJ1-1
CASSPRTNTEAFF
>TRBV20-1|TRBJ2-5
CSASTGLAHQETQYF
>TRBV14|TRBJ2-5
CASSQDQGRENF
>TRBV7-9|TRBJ1-3
CASSDRRPYSGNTIYF
>TRBV28|TRBJ1-2
CASRSTGRDGYTF
>TRBV20-1|TRBJ2-5
CSARTGDVTQYF
>TRBV7-2|TRBJ2-3
CASSSRGGRADTQYF
>TRBV20-1|TRBJ1-2
CSRGTAVSYGYTF
>TRBV5-1|TRBJ2-4
CASSLAQAANIQYF
>TRBV5-1|TRBJ1-5
CASSDGTDLSNQPQHF
>TRBV7-7|TRBJ2-2
CASSFSGGANTGELFF
>TRBV5-1|TRBJ2-5
CASSFTPEETQYF
>TRBV20-1|TRBJ2-2
CSASPYRDPGELFF
>TRBV5-1|TRBJ2-1
CASSLVGGPSHEQFF
>TRBV7-2|TRBJ2-5
CASSLNRGQETQYF
>TRBV20-1|TRBJ2-6
CSARGGEAGANVLTF
>TRBV5-6|TRBJ2-3
CASSLDQGYTQYF